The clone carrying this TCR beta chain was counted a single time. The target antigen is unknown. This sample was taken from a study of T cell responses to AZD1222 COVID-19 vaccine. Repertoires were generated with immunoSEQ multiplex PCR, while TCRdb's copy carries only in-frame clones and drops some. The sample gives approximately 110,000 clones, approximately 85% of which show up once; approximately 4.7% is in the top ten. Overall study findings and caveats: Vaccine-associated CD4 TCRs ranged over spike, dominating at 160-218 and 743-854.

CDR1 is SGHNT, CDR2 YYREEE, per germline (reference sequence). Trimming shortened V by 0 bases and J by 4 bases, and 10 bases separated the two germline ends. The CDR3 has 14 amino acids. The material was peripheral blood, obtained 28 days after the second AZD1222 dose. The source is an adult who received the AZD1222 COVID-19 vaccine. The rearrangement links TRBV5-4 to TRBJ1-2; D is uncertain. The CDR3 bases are TGTGCCAGCAGCTTGGCTCGGGAGCGCTATGGCTACACCTTC. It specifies CASSLARERYGYTF.